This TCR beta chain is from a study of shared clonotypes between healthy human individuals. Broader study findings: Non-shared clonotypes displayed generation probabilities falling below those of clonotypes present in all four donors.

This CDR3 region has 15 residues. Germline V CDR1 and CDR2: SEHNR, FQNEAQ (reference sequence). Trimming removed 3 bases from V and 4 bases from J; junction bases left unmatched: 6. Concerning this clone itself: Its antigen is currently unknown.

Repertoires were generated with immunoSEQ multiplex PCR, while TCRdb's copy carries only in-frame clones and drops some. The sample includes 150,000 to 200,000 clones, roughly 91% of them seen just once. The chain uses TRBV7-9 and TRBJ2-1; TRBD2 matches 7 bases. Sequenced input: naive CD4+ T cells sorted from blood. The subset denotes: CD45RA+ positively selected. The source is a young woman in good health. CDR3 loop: CASSFPRGSYNEQFF. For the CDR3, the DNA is TGTGCCAGCAGCTTCCCACGCGGGAGTTACAATGAGCAGTTCTTC.